Listed here are 12 T cell receptor beta chains from one sample, sequenced in a study of T cells in Graves' hyperthyroidism and ophthalmopathy. The TCR beta CDR3 regions underwent amplification using RNA transcripts as the source. HTBI primers were employed in a first-round RT-PCR of the TCR CDR3. A single record per CDR3 protein comes from TCRdb applying MiXCR to the multiplex PCR reads. The table shows roughly 700,000 distinct CDR3 sequences, with about 14% occurring only once. Input material: blood. The receptors come from a woman aged 18-29 years with Graves' hyperthyroidism.

This clonotype was found many times. V and J are TRBV30 and TRBJ2-1, with TRBD2 identical over 7 bases. Germline V gene data show CDR1 as GTSNPN and CDR2 as SVGIG (reference sequence). The CDR3 sequence is 17 residues long. V shed 2 bases, J shed 5 bases, and the junction held 15 bases outside the gene matches. The CDR3 sequence: CAWSPLIISGPDNEQFF. CDR3 in DNA: TGTGCCTGGAGTCCCCTCATTATTAGCGGGCCTGACAATGAGCAGTTCTTC.

This clonotype appeared many times. The chain carries TRBV20-1 and TRBJ2-1, with TRBD2 matching 9 bases. Germline trimming cut 2 bases from V and 7 bases from J; bases unmatched to any gene: 12. The CDR3 totals 16 residues. Germline V gene lookup returns CDR1 DFQATT and CDR2 SNEGSKA (reference sequence). CDR3: CSARSWREGPGNEQFF. The CDR3 nucleotides are TGCAGTGCTAGATCGTGGCGGGAGGGCCCGGGGAATGAGCAGTTCTTC.

DNA of the CDR3: TGTGCCAGCAGTTCCCATAGCGCCTGGACCTCGTACCAAGAGACCCAGTACTTC. It specifies CASSSHSAWTSYQETQYF. V gene TRBV13 combines with J gene TRBJ2-5; D is perhaps TRBD2 (5 bases). From germline, CDR1 is PRHDT and CDR2 FYEKMQ (reference sequence). V was clipped by 6 bases and J by 0 bases, with 23 bases between them. The CDR3 is made up of 18 amino acids.

The sample holds many counts of this clonotype. The genes are TRBV20-1 and TRBJ1-5; D unclear. Trimming stripped 3 bases from V and 6 bases from J, with 9 bases between. Germline CDR1 reads DFQATT; CDR2 reads SNEGSKA (reference sequence). The CDR3 runs to 12 residues. CDR3 sequence (DNA): TGCAGTGCTAGGAGCCCGGGTCAGCCCCAGCATTTT. The encoded protein is CSARSPGQPQHF.

This chain joins TRBV28 and TRBJ2-7; 13 bases are a match to TRBD2. The trim removed 5 bases at V and 3 bases at J, leaving 7 bases unmatched. CDR3 size: 16 residues. CDR1 and CDR2 from the germline V gene are MDHEN and SYDVKM. The CDR3 sequence is CASSPPGTSGNYEQYF. Written as DNA, the CDR3 is TGTGCCAGCAGTCCACCCGGGACTAGCGGGAACTACGAGCAGTACTTC.

This clonotype came up many times. The chain joins TRBV30 to TRBJ2-1, with D possibly being TRBD1 (6 bases). Trimming stripped 1 base from V and 7 bases from J, with 8 bases between. Germline V CDR1 and CDR2: GTSNPN, SVGIG (reference sequence). The CDR3 totals 12 residues. CDR3 in amino acids: CAWSGRGNEQFF. CDR3 nucleotides: TGTGCCTGGAGTGGTAGGGGGAATGAGCAGTTCTTC.

The rearrangement joins TRBV2 to TRBJ2-4; D might be TRBD1 (6 bases). This CDR3 contains 16 residues. In germline, CDR1 is SNHLY, CDR2 FYNNEI. Trimming removed 7 bases at V and 2 bases at J, with 18 bases between. For the CDR3, the DNA is TGTGCCAGCAAAATTACAGGGCTCGGGTCCAAAAACATTCAGTACTTC. Translated: CASKITGLGSKNIQYF.

The J gene is TRBJ1-3, the V gene TRBV19; 7 bases align to TRBD1. Germline CDR1 LNHDA, CDR2 SQIVND (reference sequence). CDR3 length: 15 amino acids. Trimming removed 8 bases from V and 0 bases from J; junction bases left unmatched: 7. The DNA for the CDR3 is TGTGCCAGTGATGAGGGGACAGCCTCTGGAAACACCATATATTTT. Translating gives CASDEGTASGNTIYF.

There are many counts of this clonotype. The rearrangement joins TRBV13 to TRBJ2-7; 10 bases fit TRBD2. Per the germline V gene, CDR1 is PRHDT and CDR2 is FYEKMQ (reference sequence). The J segment lost 7 bases and the V segment lost 1 base, leaving 10 bases of the junction unmatched. The CDR3 runs 16 residues. CDR3 bases: TGTGCCAGCAGCTTAGTCGGCCTAGCGGGGGTGGGTGAGCAGTACTTC. Translated: CASSLVGLAGVGEQYF.

This clonotype came up a few times. The V call is TRBV14, the J call TRBJ2-2; possibly TRBD1 for D (6 bases). The CDR3 is made up of 16 amino acids. Germline assignment: CDR1 SGHDN and CDR2 FVKESK. Trimming shortened V by 4 bases and J by 6 bases, and 18 bases separated the two germline ends. CDR3 nucleotides: TGTGCCAGCAGCCTTTACCTTCGGACAGATTCCGGGGAGCTGTTTTTT. This codes for CASSLYLRTDSGELFF.

This clonotype was found many times. V and J are TRBV6-1 and TRBJ2-3, with a weak D call TRBD1 (6 bases). This CDR3 has 17 residues. The V gene's germline CDR1 is MNHNS and CDR2 SASEGT. V was cut by 5 bases and J by 2 bases, with 20 bases left in between. The CDR3 spells CASSKGKKQGVTDTQYF. Written as DNA, the CDR3 is TGTGCCAGCAGTAAGGGAAAGAAACAGGGAGTCACAGATACGCAGTATTTT.

This clonotype occurred a few times. The chain carries TRBV20-1 and TRBJ2-7; D may be TRBD1 or TRBD2 (5 bases each). V was clipped by 6 bases and J by 4 bases, with 13 bases between them. This CDR3 comprises 12 residues. The germline V gene has CDR1 DFQATT and CDR2 SNEGSKA (reference sequence). The CDR3 protein is CSAGDQLYEQYF. The CDR3 DNA sequence: TGCAGTGCGGGGGACCAGCTTTACGAGCAGTACTTC.